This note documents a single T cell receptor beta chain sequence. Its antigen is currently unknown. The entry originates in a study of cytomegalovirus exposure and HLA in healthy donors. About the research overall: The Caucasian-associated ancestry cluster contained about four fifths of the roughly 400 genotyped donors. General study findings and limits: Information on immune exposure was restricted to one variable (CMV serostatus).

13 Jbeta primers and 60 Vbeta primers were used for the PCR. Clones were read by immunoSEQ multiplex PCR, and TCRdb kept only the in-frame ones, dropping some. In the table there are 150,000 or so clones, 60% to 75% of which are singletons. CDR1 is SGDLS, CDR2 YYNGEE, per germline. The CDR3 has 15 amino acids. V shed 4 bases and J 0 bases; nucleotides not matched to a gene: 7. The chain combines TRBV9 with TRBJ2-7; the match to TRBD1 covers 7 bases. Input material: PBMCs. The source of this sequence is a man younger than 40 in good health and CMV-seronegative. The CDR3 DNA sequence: TGTGCCAGCAGCCAAGGGGGCGATGGCTCCTACGAGCAGTACTTC. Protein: CASSQGGDGSYEQYF. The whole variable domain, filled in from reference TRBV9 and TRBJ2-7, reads DSGVTQTPKHLITATGQRVTLRCSPRSGDLSVYWYQQSLDQGLQFLIQYYNGEERAKGNILERFSAQQFPDLHSELNLSSLELGDSALYFCASSQGGDGSYEQYFGPGTRLTVT.